This entry lists 28 T cell receptor beta chains sequenced from one sample in a study of shared clonotypes between healthy human individuals (dated by TCRdb to 2018 to 2021). Library construction relied on the immunoSEQ multiplex PCR assay. Imported from immuneACCESS, the table was reduced by TCRdb to in-frame sequences with V and J called. These copies leave out some clones; in studies compared against another copy, an unresolved V gene accounts for under half, and the cause of the remainder is not known. The sample table holds about 2.5 million clones, of which around 93% were seen once. The ten largest clones represent around 0.38% of the sample. Specimen: naive CD4+ T cells from PBMCs. In light of the paper, this sample's cell subset or site label describes: CD45RA+ positively selected. Receptors were obtained from a man younger than 35 in good health. Some clones in this sample may be carry-over from other donors' samples.

The gene calls are TRBV28 and TRBJ2-1, with D perhaps matching TRBD2 (6 bases). The germline gives CDR1 MDHEN, CDR2 SYDVKM. The CDR3 sequence is 16 residues long. With 10 bases removed from V and 1 base from J, the gap between germline ends came to 20 bases. This CDR3 reads CATAGRKRESYNEQFF. In nucleotides, the CDR3 is TGTGCCACCGCGGGGCGTAAACGGGAATCCTACAATGAGCAGTTCTTC.

This clone was observed a single time. The chain combines TRBV19 with TRBJ1-5, with 11 positions matching TRBD1. CDR1 and CDR2 from the germline V gene are LNHDA and SQIVND (reference sequence). The CDR3 totals 17 residues. The V segment lost 4 bases and the J segment 6 bases; nucleotides outside the gene matches: 11. CDR3 DNA sequence: TGTGCCAGTAGTAGCACCGGGACAGGGGGGGGTGTTCAGCCCCAGCATTTT. Its protein is CASSSTGTGGGVQPQHF.

This clone appeared once. This rearrangement joins TRBV14 to TRBJ1-1, with 12 positions matching TRBD1. The germline CDR1 and CDR2 sequences are SGHDN and FVKESK. This CDR3 has 15 amino acids. After removal of 6 bases from V and 5 bases from J, the junction contained 7 bases not matched to a gene. CDR3 in amino acids: CASSIRDRGRTEAFF. CDR3 bases: TGTGCCAGCAGTATTCGGGACAGGGGGCGGACTGAAGCTTTCTTT.

Comments on this clone: The same CDR3 arises from other DNA sequences in this sample as well. This rearrangement joins TRBV27 to TRBJ1-1, with D perhaps matching TRBD1 (6 bases). The CDR3 is 12 residues long. Trimming left V 3 bases short and J 5 bases short, with 7 bases between. The germline V gene encodes CDR1 MNHEY and CDR2 SMNVEV (reference sequence). In DNA, the CDR3 is TGTGCCAGCAGTTTCACAGGGACTGAAGCTTTCTTT. Its translation is CASSFTGTEAFF.

This clone has just one count. V usage is TRBV7-7 and J usage is TRBJ1-4, with D possibly TRBD1 on 5 matching bases. The V gene's germline CDR1 is SSHAT and CDR2 FNYEAQ (reference sequence). Between the trimmed V and J ends, which lost 5 bases and 9 bases, there was a span of 19 bases. The CDR3 is 15 residues long. The CDR3 nucleotides are TGTGCCAGCAGCCAGGACATTTTCGGCAAAAAAAAACTGTTTTTT. Protein sequence: CASSQDIFGKKKLFF. Variable domain in full (rest from reference TRBV7-7 and TRBJ1-4): GAGVSQSPRYKVTKRGQDVTLRCDPISSHATLYWYQQALGQGPEFLTYFNYEAQPDKSGLPSDRFSAERPEGSISTLTIQRTEQRDSAMYRCASSQDIFGKKKLFFGSGTQLSVL.

The V gene is TRBV19, the J gene TRBJ2-3; the D is unclear. Germline V gives CDR1 LNHDA, CDR2 SQIVND (reference sequence). V was shortened by 4 bases and J by 4 bases, with 18 bases between the two germline ends. This CDR3 is 16 amino acids long. The CDR3 nucleotides read TGTGCCAGTAGTACAGTAAGGAGCCCCCTACCAGATACGCAGTATTTT. Its translation: CASSTVRSPLPDTQYF.

This clone was observed a single time. The chain has TRBV6-6 and TRBJ2-1; D not resolved. This CDR3 contains 16 residues. Germline-derived CDR1 and CDR2 are MNHNY and SVGAGI (reference sequence). The V and J ends lost 2 bases and 5 bases respectively, with 16 bases between them. CDR3 sequence reads: CASSYTTGHGHNEQFF. CDR3 DNA sequence: TGTGCCAGCAGTTACACAACCGGCCACGGGCACAATGAGCAGTTCTTC.

The chain has TRBV11-2 and TRBJ2-7, with 10 bases fitting TRBD2. The V gene end was trimmed by 5 bases and the J gene end by 2 bases; junction bases not matched to a gene: 6. The CDR3 runs 15 residues. The germline V gene has CDR1 SGHAT and CDR2 FQNNGV. CDR3 DNA sequence: TGTGCCAGCAGCCAGGACCTAGCGGGGGCCTACGAGCAGTACTTC. Protein: CASSQDLAGAYEQYF.

The chain has TRBV6-5 and TRBJ2-7; 7 nucleotides match TRBD2. Losses at the gene ends were 7 bases for V and 2 bases for J; bases not matched to a gene: 5. From germline, CDR1 is MNHEY and CDR2 SVGAGI. This CDR3 has 13 residues. The CDR3 coding sequence is TGTGCCAGCAAACGGGACTACACCTACGAGCAGTACTTC. Protein: CASKRDYTYEQYF.

With regard to this clone: Other DNA sequences in the same sample also yield this CDR3. The chain links TRBV28 to TRBJ1-2; TRBD1 agrees at 9 bases. CDR1 MDHEN and CDR2 SYDVKM come from the germline V gene. CDR3 length equals 13 residues. V lost 6 bases to trimming and J lost 5 bases; unmatched junction nucleotides: 4. The CDR3 DNA sequence: TGTGCCAGCAGCCCACAGGGGGCTTATGGCTACACCTTC. Protein: CASSPQGAYGYTF.

V and J are TRBV11-2 and TRBJ2-7, with 7 positions matching TRBD1. Trimming at V came to 5 bases and at J to 4 bases, leaving 8 bases not matched to a gene. The CDR3 spans 14 residues. The germline V gene has CDR1 SGHAT and CDR2 FQNNGV. The CDR3 DNA is TGTGCCAGCAGCCCGCGGACAGGCAATTACGAGCAGTACTTC. This translates into CASSPRTGNYEQYF.

This clone occurred once. This chain uses TRBV6-1 with TRBJ1-4, with D hard to call. Germline V gene data show CDR1 as MNHNS and CDR2 as SASEGT. V lost 4 bases, J lost 7 bases, and 13 bases lay in between. CDR3 size: 14 residues. The CDR3 loop reads CASSGAGLGEKLFF. The CDR3, as DNA: TGTGCCAGCAGTGGGGCAGGTCTTGGTGAAAAACTGTTTTTT.

The genes are TRBV28 and TRBJ2-5, with D tentatively TRBD1 or TRBD2 (5 bases each). The CDR3 is 15 amino acids. V lost 5 bases to trimming and J lost 7 bases, with 20 bases between them. Germline V gives CDR1 MDHEN, CDR2 SYDVKM. CDR3 sequence (DNA): TGTGCCAGCAGTCCCGGCCGGACTCCCCAGGGGACCCAGTACTTC. Protein sequence: CASSPGRTPQGTQYF. Variable domain in full (rest from reference TRBV28 and TRBJ2-5): DVKVTQSSRYLVKRTGEKVFLECVQDMDHENMFWYRQDPGLGLRLIYFSYDVKMKEKGDIPEGYSVSREKKERFSLILESASTNQTSMYLCASSPGRTPQGTQYFGPGTRLLVL.

This chain joins TRBV18 and TRBJ1-2; D unclear. The CDR3 runs to 14 residues. Germline V lookup: CDR1 KGHSH, CDR2 LQKENI. V was cut by 3 bases and J by 5 bases, with 13 bases left in between. CDR3 in amino acids: CASSPGRGSYGYTF. CDR3 DNA sequence: TGTGCCAGCTCACCGGGCCGGGGATCGTATGGCTACACCTTC. Looking up the rest from reference TRBV18 and TRBJ1-2 gives the full variable domain: NAGVMQNPRHLVRRRGQEARLRCSPMKGHSHVYWYRQLPEEGLKFMVYLQKENIIDESGMPKERFSAEFPKEGPSILRIQQVVRGDSAAYFCASSPGRGSYGYTFGSGTRLTVV.

This clone occurred a few times. The genes are TRBV9 and TRBJ1-1; D perhaps matches TRBD1 (5 bases). The V gene lost 1 base and the J gene lost 0 bases, with 10 bases spanning the gap. The V gene's germline CDR1 is SGDLS and CDR2 YYNGEE. The CDR3 has 15 amino acids. The CDR3 sequence is CASSVTGDMNTEAFF. CDR3 DNA sequence: TGTGCCAGCAGCGTAACAGGCGACATGAACACTGAAGCTTTCTTT.

The chain employs TRBV29-1 and TRBJ2-5; D remains ambiguous. CDR3 length: 12 amino acids. V gave up 3 bases and J gave up 0 bases, with 5 bases separating them. The germline CDR1 and CDR2 sequences are SQVTM and ANQGSEA. The CDR3 region has the DNA TGCAGCGTTGAGGGGAACCAAGAGACCCAGTACTTC. It encodes CSVEGNQETQYF.

The chain links TRBV6-4 to TRBJ2-5; no clear D. V shed 0 bases and J shed 1 base, with 12 bases lying between them. CDR1 is MRHNA, CDR2 SNTAGT, per germline. This CDR3 spans 16 amino acids. The CDR3, as DNA: TGTGCCAGCAGTGACTCGATCGGTGGCTTCCAAGAGACCCAGTACTTC. It yields the protein CASSDSIGGFQETQYF.

This chain uses TRBV9 with TRBJ1-5; TRBD1 aligns across 12 bases. The germline gives CDR1 SGDLS, CDR2 YYNGEE. The junction had 9 bases not matched to a gene; V was cut back by 3 bases and J by 5 bases. This CDR3 contains 17 residues. The CDR3, as DNA: TGTGCCAGCAGCGCAAAGGGACAGGGGGCGCGGGATCAGCCCCAGCATTTT. It specifies CASSAKGQGARDQPQHF.

This clone occurred once. The chain links TRBV5-1 to TRBJ1-1, with D hard to call. The CDR3 has 14 amino acids. From germline, CDR1 is SGHRS and CDR2 YFSETQ. V shed 9 bases and J shed 0 bases, with 15 bases lying between them. The CDR3 nucleotides are TGCGCCACCACGTTCTTGGTCATGAACACTGAAGCTTTCTTT. Translated: CATTFLVMNTEAFF.

This clone was picked up a small number of times. The chain is built from TRBV7-9 and TRBJ1-3; no firm D call. Germline CDR1 is SEHNR and CDR2 is FQNEAQ (reference sequence). Trimming cost V 0 bases and J 3 bases, with 3 bases left between them. The CDR3 has 13 residues. CDR3 loop: CASSLALGNTIYF. Written as DNA, the CDR3 is TGTGCCAGCAGCTTAGCGCTTGGAAACACCATATATTTT.

About this clone itself: Different DNA sequences within this sample yield the same CDR3. The chain uses TRBV19 and TRBJ1-2, with D possibly matching TRBD1 (5 bases). Germline loops: CDR1 LNHDA, CDR2 SQIVND (reference sequence). The CDR3 extends over 12 amino acids. The V and J ends lost 2 bases and 4 bases respectively, with 5 bases between them. CDR3 sequence reads: CASSIQGYGYTF. The DNA of the CDR3 is TGTGCCAGTAGTATACAGGGCTATGGCTACACCTTC.

A word on this clone: Different DNA sequences within this sample yield the same CDR3. The chain joins TRBV9 to TRBJ2-1; perhaps TRBD2 as D (5 bases). Trimming pared 7 bases from V and 3 bases from J, leaving 11 bases between. CDR3 length equals 13 residues. The V gene's germline CDR1 is SGDLS and CDR2 YYNGEE. The CDR3 coding sequence is TGTGCCAGCCAAGGAGGAAACTACAATGAGCAGTTCTTC. Translation gives CASQGGNYNEQFF.

This clone came up once. The chain joins TRBV7-7 to TRBJ2-2, with 9 nucleotides matching TRBD1. The V and J ends lost 5 bases and 0 bases, in that order; junction bases with no gene match: 10. The germline gives CDR1 SSHAT, CDR2 FNYEAQ (reference sequence). This CDR3 region has 18 residues. The CDR3 sequence: CASSPQGASGPNTGELFF. CDR3 nucleotides: TGTGCCAGCAGCCCACAGGGGGCTAGCGGACCGAACACCGGGGAGCTGTTTTTT.

This sequence joins TRBV6-5 and TRBJ1-2, with D perhaps matching TRBD1 (6 bases). This CDR3 comprises 14 residues. The ends were cut back, 0 bases at V and 7 bases at J, with 12 bases in the middle. CDR1 and CDR2 (germline): MNHEY, SVGAGI. CDR3 sequence reads: CASSYSTGTFGYTF. CDR3 sequence (DNA): TGTGCCAGCAGTTACTCGACAGGAACCTTTGGCTACACCTTC.

The chain recombines TRBV5-6 with TRBJ1-4, with TRBD1 identical over 7 bases. Unmatched junction bases numbered 0, after V lost 4 bases and J lost 0 bases. CDR1 SGHDT and CDR2 YYEEEE come from the germline V gene. The CDR3 runs to 14 residues. The CDR3 protein is CASSQGATNEKLFF. CDR3 in DNA: TGTGCCAGCAGCCAGGGGGCAACTAATGAAAAACTGTTTTTT.

V is TRBV6-5 and J is TRBJ2-7, with a possible D match to TRBD1 (5 bases). This CDR3 spans 15 amino acids. Germline V gene data show CDR1 as MNHEY and CDR2 as SVGAGI. V was trimmed by 2 bases and J by 2 bases, leaving 13 bases between them. CDR3 coding DNA: TGTGCCAGCAGTTACGGTGGGGCGGTGACCTACGAGCAGTACTTC. The encoded protein is CASSYGGAVTYEQYF.

The chain joins TRBV28 to TRBJ2-2; D unresolved. The CDR3 totals 15 residues. The V and J ends lost 6 bases and 6 bases respectively, with 17 bases between them. Germline lookup yields CDR1 MDHEN and CDR2 SYDVKM. In DNA, the CDR3 is TGTGCCAGCAGAACCTCGGACGGGTCGGCCGGGGAGCTGTTTTTT. This sequence encodes CASRTSDGSAGELFF.

V gene TRBV28 combines with J gene TRBJ1-1; D is unresolved. The CDR3 extends over 13 amino acids. The germline gives CDR1 MDHEN, CDR2 SYDVKM. The germline V and J ends were trimmed by 6 bases and 1 base, with 9 bases remaining between them. CDR3 nucleotide sequence: TGTGCCAGCAGCTCGACCCCGAACACTGAAGCTTTCTTT. Its translation is CASSSTPNTEAFF.